This is a list of T cell receptor beta chains from one sample in a study of blood T cells in healthy people across ages. TCRdb fed the 5' RACE reads into MiXCR, producing one record per CDR3 protein. The sample yields about 1,500,000 distinct CDR3 sequences, around 39% seen once. The sequenced material came from blood. These receptors were obtained from a young woman in good health. The CDR3 runs from the conserved cysteine through the conserved F or W. The D gene is left open where the match is weak. Clone size is given for some rows only: seen once, a few or many times, or a class if the clone is expanded.

V gene	clone size	J gene	D gene	CDR3 protein	CDR3 DNA
TRBV3-1	-	TRBJ2-5	-	CASSQLRGGTQYF	TGTGCCAGCAGCCAGTTGCGGGGAGGGACCCAGTACTTC
TRBV3-1	-	TRBJ2-7	-	CASSFGQHGDEQYF	TGTGCCAGCAGCTTCGGACAGCACGGGGACGAGCAGTACTTC
TRBV6-1	few	TRBJ2-3	TRBD2	CASSPTVQREVADTQYF	TGTGCCAGCAGCCCAACCGTTCAGCGGGAGGTAGCAGATACGCAGTATTTT
TRBV28	few	TRBJ2-7	-	CASRPGPRAHEQYF	TGTGCCAGCAGACCGGGACCTCGGGCCCACGAGCAGTACTTC
TRBV3-1	-	TRBJ2-3	TRBD1	CASSQVRDRVTDTQYF	TGTGCCAGCAGCCAAGTGAGGGACAGGGTCACAGATACGCAGTATTTT
TRBV4-1	-	TRBJ2-7	-	CASTLDPSLYEQYF	TGCGCCAGCACCTTAGACCCTAGCCTCTACGAGCAGTACTTC
TRBV6-1	-	TRBJ2-7	-	CASSEAGLMYSGEQYF	TGTGCCAGCAGTGAAGCGGGCCTAATGTATTCGGGTGAGCAGTACTTC
TRBV10-2	few	TRBJ2-7	TRBD2	CASRTIAGGPHEQYF	TGCGCCAGCAGGACAATAGCGGGGGGGCCCCACGAGCAGTACTTC
TRBV12-3/TRBV12-4	-	TRBJ1-5	-	CASSLSGQWQPQHF	TGTGCCAGCAGTTTAAGTGGCCAGTGGCAGCCCCAGCATTTT
TRBV5-6	few	TRBJ1-2	-	CASSFGRSNYGYTF	TGTGCCAGCAGTTTTGGACGGTCTAACTATGGCTACACCTTC
TRBV28	-	TRBJ2-7	TRBD2	CASSDKLAESSYEQYF	TGTGCCAGCAGCGACAAGCTAGCGGAGAGCTCCTACGAGCAGTACTTC
TRBV20-1	-	TRBJ1-1	-	CSARVRPGDEAFF	TGCAGTGCTAGAGTTCGGCCGGGTGATGAAGCTTTCTTT
TRBV7-6	-	TRBJ2-1	-	CASSSSASVGNEQFF	TGTGCCAGCAGCTCATCGGCTAGCGTAGGCAATGAGCAGTTCTTC
TRBV20-1	-	TRBJ2-3	TRBD2	CSARGLADTDTQYF	TGCAGTGCTAGAGGACTAGCGGACACAGATACGCAGTATTTT
TRBV6-6	-	TRBJ2-7	TRBD2	CASSWEGSSYEQYF	TGTGCCAGCAGTTGGGAGGGGAGCTCCTACGAGCAGTACTTC
TRBV7-8	few	TRBJ2-7	-	CASSLFSSYEQYF	TGTGCCAGCAGCTTGTTCAGTTCCTACGAGCAGTACTTC
TRBV20-1	-	TRBJ2-7	-	CSAPVSYGEQYF	TGCAGTGCTCCGGTGAGTTACGGCGAGCAGTACTTC
TRBV12-3/TRBV12-4	-	TRBJ2-1	TRBD2	CASRARTSVVTEQFF	TGTGCCAGCAGGGCTCGGACTAGCGTAGTTACTGAGCAGTTCTTC
TRBV20-1	-	TRBJ2-7	-	CSAADGVTYNEQYF	TGCAGTGCTGCCGATGGGGTAACGTACAATGAGCAGTACTTC
TRBV5-1	-	TRBJ2-5	-	CASSRDNEETQYF	TGCGCCAGCAGTAGGGACAACGAAGAGACCCAGTACTTC
TRBV30	-	TRBJ2-5	TRBD1	CAWSTGQGGETQYF	TGTGCCTGGAGCACGGGACAGGGGGGCGAGACCCAGTACTTC
TRBV20-1	-	TRBJ2-1	TRBD2	CSAILAGAPRFSEQFF	TGCAGTGCTATTCTAGCGGGGGCCCCCCGGTTTAGTGAGCAGTTCTTC
TRBV5-6	few	TRBJ2-1	TRBD1	CASSLGQGAAEQFF	TGTGCCAGCAGCTTAGGACAGGGGGCCGCTGAGCAGTTCTTC
TRBV7-8	-	TRBJ2-1	-	CASSYGLHEQFF	TGTGCCAGCAGCTACGGACTCCATGAGCAGTTCTTC
TRBV4-2	-	TRBJ2-1	TRBD2	CASSHDSGGVRNEQFF	TGTGCCAGCAGCCATGATAGCGGGGGAGTACGTAATGAGCAGTTCTTC
TRBV5-1	-	TRBJ1-3	-	CASRLSGVSGNTIYF	TGCGCCAGCAGGCTCTCCGGTGTCTCTGGAAACACCATATATTTT
TRBV12-5	few	TRBJ1-2	-	CASSSRADDGYTF	TGTGCTAGCTCCTCAAGGGCAGATGATGGCTACACCTTC
TRBV6-6	-	TRBJ1-1	-	CASGVGVEAFF	TGTGCCAGCGGCGTTGGCGTCGAGGCTTTCTTT
TRBV20-1	-	TRBJ2-3	-	CSANGVERERTDTQYF	TGCAGTGCTAACGGAGTGGAGAGGGAGCGCACAGATACGCAGTATTTT